This T cell receptor (beta chain) was identified in a study of identical twins. TCRdb called the 5' RACE reads again in MiXCR, with one record for every CDR3 protein. The profile shows about 530,000 distinct CDR3 sequences, 13% to 15% of them singletons. This clonotype was picked up many times. The target antigen is unknown. An end of the junction does not agree with germline; a read error may underlie this. The study, taken as a whole, reports: Less excess twin sharing appeared in beta out-of-frame sequences.

The sample also formed part of further work on yellow fever vaccine responses in identical twins.

This sequence was found in a woman between 18 and 29 years old in good health. Sequencing was done on a sample of CD4+ T cells sorted from blood.

The CDR3 loop is CASSPIPEVRDF. The DNA for the CDR3 is TGTGCCAGCAGCCCAATTCCGGAAGTGAGGGATTTT. The chain couples TRBV12-3 or TRBV12-4 to TRBJ1-3; D remains ambiguous. The CDR3 has 12 amino acids.